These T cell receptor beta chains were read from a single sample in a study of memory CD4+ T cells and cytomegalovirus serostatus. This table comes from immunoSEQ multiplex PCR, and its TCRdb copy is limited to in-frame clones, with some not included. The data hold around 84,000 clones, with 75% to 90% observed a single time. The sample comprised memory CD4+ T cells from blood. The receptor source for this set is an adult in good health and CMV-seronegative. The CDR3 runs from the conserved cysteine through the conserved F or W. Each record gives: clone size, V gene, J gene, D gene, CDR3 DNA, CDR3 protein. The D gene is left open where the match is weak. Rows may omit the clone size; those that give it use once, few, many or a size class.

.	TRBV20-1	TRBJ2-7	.	TGCAGTGCTCAGCCGAAGTTCGAGCAGTACTTC	CSAQPKFEQYF
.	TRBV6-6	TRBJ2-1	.	TGTGCCAGCAGTCGCACCCAGGGCCGGGAGTTCTTC	CASSRTQGREFF
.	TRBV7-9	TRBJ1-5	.	TGTGCCAGCAGCTTCGGGGAAGCCGGCAATCAGCCCCAGCATTTT	CASSFGEAGNQPQHF
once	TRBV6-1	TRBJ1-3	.	TGTGCCAGCAGTGCCCACCCATCGTTGGGGAGCTCTGGAAACACCATATATTTT	CASSAHPSLGSSGNTIYF
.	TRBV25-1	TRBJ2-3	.	TGTGCCAGCAGTGCGACAACCACTAGCACAGATACGCAGTATTTT	CASSATTTSTDTQYF
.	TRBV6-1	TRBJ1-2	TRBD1	TGTGCCAGCAGTGAAGCACGGTTTATAGACAGGGGGAGTTATGGCTACACCTTC	CASSEARFIDRGSYGYTF
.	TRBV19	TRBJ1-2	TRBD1	TGTGCCAGTAGTCGGGGTAGGACAGGCGAAGTCCATGGCTACACCTTC	CASSRGRTGEVHGYTF
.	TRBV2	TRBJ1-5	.	TGTGCCTCAAACGTTCAGGGCCTCCGGCAGCCCCAGCATTTT	CASNVQGLRQPQHF
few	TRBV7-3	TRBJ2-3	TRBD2	TGTGCCAGCAGCTTGGGAGGCGGGGGGGCAGGAGATACGCAGTATTTT	CASSLGGGGAGDTQYF
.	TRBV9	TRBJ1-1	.	TGTGCCAGCAGCGTAACCCCTTCGTGGGCCTTCAACGCTGAAGCTTTCTTT	CASSVTPSWAFNAEAFF
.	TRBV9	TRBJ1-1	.	TGTGCCAGCAGCCCATCGAACCGGGCTGAAGCTTTCTTT	CASSPSNRAEAFF
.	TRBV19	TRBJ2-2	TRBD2	TGTGCCAGTAGTATACGACTAGCGGACGCGGGGGAGCTGTTTTTT	CASSIRLADAGELFF
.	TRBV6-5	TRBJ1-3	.	TGTGCCACTTCCTCCTCTGGAAACACCATATATTTT	CATSSSGNTIYF
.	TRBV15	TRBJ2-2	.	TGTGCCACCAGCAGAGAGTACGGAGCGAACACCGGGGAGCTGTTTTTT	CATSREYGANTGELFF
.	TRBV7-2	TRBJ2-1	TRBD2	TGTGCCAGCAGCCCCAGCGGGAGATACAATGAGCAGTTCTTC	CASSPSGRYNEQFF
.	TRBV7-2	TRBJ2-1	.	TGTGCCAGCAGCTTAGTGACTGGCAATGAGCAGTTCTTC	CASSLVTGNEQFF
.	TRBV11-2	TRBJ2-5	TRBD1	TGTGCCAGCAGCAGGGGACAGGGGGCTTATGAGACCCAGTACTTC	CASSRGQGAYETQYF
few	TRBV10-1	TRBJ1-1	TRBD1	TGCGCCAGCAGCCCGGGACAGGGGAACACTGAAGCTTTCTTT	CASSPGQGNTEAFF
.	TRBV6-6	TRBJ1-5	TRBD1	TGTGCCACCTTGGGACAGGGTAACAGCAATCAGCCCCAGCATTTT	CATLGQGNSNQPQHF
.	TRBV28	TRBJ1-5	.	TGTGCCAGCAGTTTCAACAGGGACAATCAGCCCCAGCATTTT	CASSFNRDNQPQHF
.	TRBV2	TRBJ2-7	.	TGTGCCACCAGATCGTTGACCGCGTCCTACGAGCAGTACTTC	CATRSLTASYEQYF
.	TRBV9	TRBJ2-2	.	TGTGCCAGCAGCGTAGGGCATTCTATCACCGGGGAGCTGTTTTTT	CASSVGHSITGELFF
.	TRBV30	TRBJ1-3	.	TGTGCCTGGAGCTTGGGATTCTCTGGAAACACCATATATTTT	CAWSLGFSGNTIYF
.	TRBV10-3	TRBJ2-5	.	TGTGCCATCAGTGAGCCGGGGTTTGGGACCCAGTACTTC	CAISEPGFGTQYF